The 25 T cell receptor beta chains below come from one sample, sequenced in a study of PD-L1 blockade in urothelial cancer. Sequencing was performed with immunoSEQ multiplex PCR; in TCRdb, only in-frame clones are kept and a portion is missing. The table has about 30,000 clones, roughly 80% seen once. The starting material was PBMCs, obtained around atezolizumab (anti-PD-L1) treatment. The source is a man in his fifties with urothelial cancer.

This clone occurred once. The chain is built from TRBV7-9 and TRBJ2-1; 7 positions match TRBD2. In germline, CDR1 is SEHNR, CDR2 FQNEAQ (reference sequence). Trimming removed 5 bases from V and 6 bases from J; junction bases left unmatched: 16. The CDR3 spans 17 residues. This CDR3 reads CASSPRAGTTASNEQFF. The CDR3 region has the DNA TGTGCCAGCAGCCCTCGGGCCGGGACTACAGCGTCCAATGAGCAGTTCTTC. Full variable domain (remainder filled in from reference TRBV7-9 and TRBJ2-1): DTGVSQNPRHKITKRGQNVTFRCDPISEHNRLYWYRQTLGQGPEFLTYFQNEAQLEKSRLLSDRFSAERPKGSFSTLEIQRTEQGDSAMYLCASSPRAGTTASNEQFFGPGTRLTVL.

The chain carries TRBV18 and TRBJ2-4; TRBD2 matches 7 bases. The CDR3 consists of 15 residues. The germline V gene encodes CDR1 KGHSH and CDR2 LQKENI. The trim removed 3 bases at V and 5 bases at J, leaving 7 bases unmatched. The CDR3 region is CASSPASGSQNIQYF. CDR3 nucleotides: TGTGCCAGCTCACCGGCTAGCGGTAGCCAAAACATTCAGTACTTC.

The CDR3 loop is CASSRTGAQQETQYF. The CDR3 DNA reads as TGTGCCAGCAGCCGAACAGGGGCTCAGCAGGAGACCCAGTACTTC. The rearrangement joins TRBV7-9 to TRBJ2-5; TRBD1 aligns across 7 bases. Trimming removed 5 bases from V and 5 bases from J; junction bases left unmatched: 11. Germline CDR1 and CDR2: SEHNR and FQNEAQ (reference sequence). CDR3 length equals 15 residues. Using reference TRBV7-9 and TRBJ2-5 for the parts outside the CDR3, the full variable domain is DTGVSQNPRHKITKRGQNVTFRCDPISEHNRLYWYRQTLGQGPEFLTYFQNEAQLEKSRLLSDRFSAERPKGSFSTLEIQRTEQGDSAMYLCASSRTGAQQETQYFGPGTRLLVL.

V gene TRBV18 combines with J gene TRBJ2-6, with TRBD1 identical over 8 bases. CDR3 length: 17 residues. J lost 0 bases, V lost 3 bases, and 4 bases had no gene match. Germline-derived CDR1 and CDR2 are KGHSH and LQKENI. The CDR3 DNA reads as TGTGCCAGCTCACCCCGGACAGGGTCCTCTGGGGCCAACGTCCTGACTTTC. Protein sequence: CASSPRTGSSGANVLTF. Supplemented by reference TRBV18 and TRBJ2-6, the full variable domain reads NAGVMQNPRHLVRRRGQEARLRCSPMKGHSHVYWYRQLPEEGLKFMVYLQKENIIDESGMPKERFSAEFPKEGPSILRIQQVVRGDSAAYFCASSPRTGSSGANVLTFGAGSRLTVL.

This clone was counted once. The chain carries TRBV29-1 and TRBJ2-1; TRBD2 agrees at 9 bases. Trimming at V came to 6 bases and at J to 9 bases, leaving 9 bases not matched to a gene. The CDR3 is made up of 13 amino acids. Per the germline V gene, CDR1 is SQVTM and CDR2 is ANQGSEA. DNA of the CDR3: TGCAGCGTCTCAGGCGGGGGGGGCGGTGAGCAGTTCTTC. Translation gives CSVSGGGGGEQFF.

The chain couples TRBV9 to TRBJ1-1; the match to TRBD1 covers 7 bases. CDR1 and CDR2 from the germline V gene are SGDLS and YYNGEE. The CDR3 runs to 18 residues. V lost 0 bases to trimming and J lost 8 bases; unmatched junction nucleotides: 19. The CDR3 DNA follows: TGTGCCAGCAGCGTAGGGAGTGCGGCCGGGACAGCCAAGCTGGAAGCTTTCTTT. As protein: CASSVGSAAGTAKLEAFF.

This clone has only a few counts. This CDR3 is CASSQDWPDPYLPGYTF. In nucleotides, the CDR3 is TGCGCCAGCAGCCAAGATTGGCCAGATCCATACCTCCCTGGCTACACCTTC. The chain combines TRBV4-1 with TRBJ1-2, with D unresolved. V lost 0 bases and J 7 bases, leaving 21 bases between the germline ends. Germline assignment: CDR1 MGHRA and CDR2 YSYEKL. The CDR3 is 17 amino acids.

The genes are TRBV7-8 and TRBJ2-1; possibly TRBD2 for D (6 bases). Trimming left V 5 bases short and J 0 bases short, with 11 bases between. Germline V gene lookup returns CDR1 SGHVS and CDR2 FQNEAQ. This CDR3 spans 15 amino acids. CDR3 sequence: CASSPRESSYNEQFF. The CDR3 DNA reads TGTGCCAGCAGCCCTCGGGAGAGCTCCTACAATGAGCAGTTCTTC.

V is TRBV5-1 and J is TRBJ2-3; a possible D gene is TRBD1 (6 bases). The CDR3 consists of 15 residues. V gave up 4 bases and J gave up 1 base, with 13 bases separating them. Germline lookup yields CDR1 SGHRS and CDR2 YFSETQ. DNA for the CDR3: TGCGCCAGCAGCCTGGGGGCCATCGGCACAGATACGCAGTATTTT. Residues: CASSLGAIGTDTQYF.

V and J are TRBV5-1 and TRBJ2-7; 8 bases are shared with TRBD1. The trim removed 6 bases at V and 4 bases at J, leaving 12 bases unmatched. CDR1 SGHRS and CDR2 YFSETQ come from the germline V gene. The CDR3 is made up of 15 amino acids. CDR3 sequence reads: CASTQQGGSPYEQYF. As DNA, the CDR3 is TGCGCCAGCACCCAACAGGGGGGTTCCCCTTACGAGCAGTACTTC.

This clone was detected only once. The gene calls are TRBV30 and TRBJ2-1, with D perhaps matching TRBD1 (5 bases). This CDR3 spans 11 amino acids. The germline gives CDR1 GTSNPN, CDR2 SVGIG (reference sequence). Between the trimmed V and J ends, which lost 7 bases and 4 bases, there was a span of 8 bases. The CDR3 bases are TGTGCCTACCGACAGTACAATGAGCAGTTCTTC. This sequence encodes CAYRQYNEQFF. The full variable domain, rest sourced from reference TRBV30 and TRBJ2-1, is SQTIHQWPATLVQPVGSPLSLECTVEGTSNPNLYWYRQAAGRGLQLLFYSVGIGQISSEVPQNLSASRPQDRQFILSSKKLLLSDSGFYLCAYRQYNEQFFGPGTRLTVL.

As DNA, the CDR3 is TGTGCCAGCAACCTCAACAGGGGCAATGGCTACACCTTC. Protein product: CASNLNRGNGYTF. The chain carries TRBV2 and TRBJ1-2; 7 nucleotides agree with TRBD1. The CDR3 totals 13 residues. V lost 7 bases to trimming and J lost 6 bases; unmatched junction nucleotides: 8. Germline V gene sequence: CDR1 SNHLY, CDR2 FYNNEI.

V usage is TRBV5-1 and J usage is TRBJ2-1, with 10 bases lining up with TRBD2. After removal of 5 bases from V and 0 bases from J, the junction contained 8 bases not matched to a gene. Germline assignment: CDR1 SGHRS and CDR2 YFSETQ. CDR3 size: 17 residues. CDR3 residues: CASSLVPSGSSYNEQFF. The DNA for the CDR3 is TGCGCCAGCAGTCTGGTGCCTAGCGGGAGCTCCTACAATGAGCAGTTCTTC.

This clone was detected a few times. The J gene is TRBJ2-7, the V gene TRBV15; the match to TRBD2 covers 13 bases. CDR3 length equals 17 residues. Germline trimming cut 3 bases from V and 1 base from J; bases unmatched to any gene: 6. In germline, CDR1 is LNHNV, CDR2 YYDKDF (reference sequence). This CDR3 reads CATSSGGTSGMSYEQYF. For the CDR3, the DNA is TGTGCCACCAGCAGTGGGGGGACTAGCGGGATGTCCTACGAGCAGTACTTC.

This clone ranks as medium-sized. This chain links TRBV15 with TRBJ1-4; D is unresolved. There are 13 residues in the CDR3. The V gene lost 1 base and the J gene lost 4 bases, with 4 bases spanning the gap. Germline V lookup: CDR1 LNHNV, CDR2 YYDKDF (reference sequence). Here the CDR3 reads CATSRAFNEKLFF. For the CDR3, the DNA is TGTGCCACCAGCAGAGCGTTTAATGAAAAACTGTTTTTT.

This chain links TRBV5-5 with TRBJ2-7; possibly TRBD2 for D (5 bases). V was cut by 4 bases and J by 0 bases, with 11 bases left in between. Germline loops: CDR1 SGHKS, CDR2 YYEKEE (reference sequence). The CDR3 has 14 amino acids. CDR3: CASSPRGTSYEQYF. CDR3 DNA sequence: TGTGCCAGCAGCCCCCGGGGTACCTCCTACGAGCAGTACTTC.

The gene calls are TRBV18 and TRBJ2-1; 8 bases match TRBD2. The CDR3 runs 15 residues. Trimming took 6 bases from V and 8 from J; bases not matched to a gene: 12. Germline V gene lookup returns CDR1 KGHSH and CDR2 LQKENI. CDR3 sequence: CASSSLAGPSDEQFF. The CDR3, as DNA: TGTGCCAGCTCGTCGCTAGCGGGCCCTTCGGATGAGCAGTTCTTC.

The V and J genes are TRBV10-3 and TRBJ1-2, with 8 bases aligning to TRBD1. The CDR3 is made up of 14 amino acids. Germline values: CDR1 ENHRY, CDR2 SYGVKD. The V segment lost 2 bases and the J segment 7 bases; nucleotides outside the gene matches: 6. The CDR3 DNA follows: TGTGCCATCAGTGAGGGACAGGGAGTAATTGGCTACACCTTC. This encodes CAISEGQGVIGYTF.

The chain joins TRBV21-1 to TRBJ2-1; TRBD1, the table's D call, was not compared with the DNA. TRBV21-1 is a known pseudogene. The CDR3 runs 14 residues. The CDR3 region is CASSSGQEINEQFF. CDR3 in DNA: TGTGCCAGCAGCTCCGGACAGGAGATTAATGAGCAGTTCTTC.

This chain uses TRBV6-4 with TRBJ2-3; possible D gene TRBD1, 5 bases. The germline CDR1 and CDR2 sequences are MRHNA and SNTAGT. This CDR3 has 13 residues. V shed 5 bases and J shed 2 bases, with 8 bases lying between them. The CDR3 sequence: CASSRQTTDTQYF. The CDR3 DNA sequence: TGTGCCAGCAGTAGACAGACCACAGATACGCAGTATTTT.

The rearrangement joins TRBV7-9 to TRBJ2-1; D is possibly TRBD1 (6 bases). The CDR3 covers 14 residues. The V gene's germline CDR1 is SEHNR and CDR2 FQNEAQ (reference sequence). Trimming shortened V by 1 base and J by 9 bases, and 13 bases separated the two germline ends. The CDR3 DNA is TGTGCCAGCAGCTTAGGTGCAGGGGATGTTGAGCAGTTCTTC. Translating it yields CASSLGAGDVEQFF.

This chain uses TRBV27 with TRBJ2-1, with TRBD2 identical over 11 bases. Germline V lookup: CDR1 MNHEY, CDR2 SMNVEV (reference sequence). The CDR3 is 16 residues long. V lost 5 bases, J lost 7 bases, and 10 bases stayed unmatched. The CDR3 nucleotides read TGTGCCAGCAGTCAGATAGCGGGGGGGTACACAAATGAGCAGTTCTTC. Protein: CASSQIAGGYTNEQFF.

CDR3 DNA: TGTGCCTGGAGCCAAATAACAGGGAAGCAGCCCCAGCATTTT. This codes for CAWSQITGKQPQHF. V and J are TRBV30 and TRBJ1-5, with TRBD1 as a possible D gene (6 bases). Germline V gene lookup returns CDR1 GTSNPN and CDR2 SVGIG (reference sequence). CDR3 length equals 14 residues. V dropped 3 bases and J dropped 7 bases, with 16 bases sitting between them.

The rearrangement joins TRBV2 to TRBJ1-1; 9 bases fit TRBD1. V was clipped by 8 bases and J by 11 bases; unmatched bases: 9. Looked up from germline, CDR1 is SNHLY and CDR2 is FYNNEI. This CDR3 has 12 amino acids. The CDR3 DNA is TGTGCCAGCGGACCCGGGACAGGGATCGCTTTCTTT. This codes for CASGPGTGIAFF.

The chain is built from TRBV5-6 and TRBJ1-6, with D unclear. Trimming shortened V by 3 bases and J by 0 bases, and 7 bases separated the two germline ends. Per the germline V gene, CDR1 is SGHDT and CDR2 is YYEEEE. The CDR3 loop spans 15 amino acids. Here the CDR3 reads CASSWRSSYNSPLHF. The CDR3 bases are TGTGCCAGCAGCTGGAGGAGCTCCTATAATTCACCCCTCCACTTT.